Following are 13 T cell receptor beta chains from one sample sequenced in a study of sequential checkpoint blockade in melanoma. The assay was immunoSEQ multiplex PCR, and TCRdb's table has in-frame clones only and misses some. Counted here are roughly 13,000 clones, approximately 48% occurring once; the ten biggest clones make up roughly 16%. Treatment specified: randomized to nivolumab then ipilimumab (arm A) or the reverse (arm B). The specimen comprised CD8+ T cells sorted from blood (inferred from file names), sampled from a patient given nivolumab and ipilimumab in sequence. The origin of the receptors is a human donor with melanoma.

The rearrangement joins TRBV6-5 to TRBJ1-3; 9 nucleotides align to TRBD1. Germline assignment: CDR1 MNHEY and CDR2 SVGAGI. This CDR3 contains 15 residues. Trimming cost V 5 bases and J 6 bases; bases outside gene matches: 8. The CDR3 nucleotides read TGTGCCAGCAGTCCGGGACAGGGCTTGGAAAACACCATATATTTT. Its translation: CASSPGQGLENTIYF.

The chain joins TRBV7-2 to TRBJ2-6; 7 positions agree with TRBD1. CDR1 SGHTA and CDR2 FQGNSA come from the germline V gene. V shed 0 bases, J shed 3 bases, and the junction held 2 bases outside the gene matches. The CDR3 contains 16 residues. The CDR3 sequence: CASSLATGFGANVLTF. CDR3 nucleotides: TGTGCCAGCAGCTTAGCGACAGGGTTTGGGGCCAACGTCCTGACTTTC.

In this sample, this clone turned up a few times. The chain joins TRBV6-1 to TRBJ1-4, with TRBD1 identical over 9 bases. The length of the CDR3 is 15 residues. Germline assignment: CDR1 MNHNS and CDR2 SASEGT. V lost 5 bases to trimming and J lost 4 bases; unmatched junction nucleotides: 5. The CDR3 DNA sequence: TGTGCCAGCAGTAACCGGGACAGGGTTAATGAAAAACTGTTTTTT. Its translation is CASSNRDRVNEKLFF.

The chain carries TRBV28 and TRBJ1-2; 7 nucleotides align to TRBD1. CDR1 and CDR2 from the germline V gene are MDHEN and SYDVKM. This CDR3 spans 15 amino acids. Trimming at V came to 2 bases and at J to 7 bases, leaving 10 bases not matched to a gene. CDR3 coding DNA: TGTGCCAGCAGTTTAGTGCCTACAGGGGACTCTGGCTACACCTTC. Translated: CASSLVPTGDSGYTF.

Concerning this clone itself: One end of the junction is discordant with germline, which a read error may explain. V gene TRBV5-3 combines with J gene TRBJ2-3; D gene ambiguous. TRBV5-3 is reported as an ORF; its role is uncertain. This CDR3 spans 13 amino acids. CDR3 DNA: TGTGCCAGCAGCTTGGCCAACTCAGATACGCAGTATTTT. This translates into CASSLANSDTQYF.

The genes are TRBV19 and TRBJ1-6; a possible D gene is TRBD1 (5 bases). Trimming removed 5 bases at V and 3 bases at J, with 11 bases between. The CDR3 covers 15 residues. Germline assignment: CDR1 LNHDA and CDR2 SQIVND (reference sequence). The CDR3: CASSSLDSYNSPLHF. CDR3 DNA: TGTGCCAGTAGTTCCCTCGACAGCTATAATTCACCCCTCCACTTT.

This clone was counted between two and nine times. The rearrangement links TRBV10-2 to TRBJ1-1; D ambiguous. The ends were cut back, 3 bases at V and 4 bases at J, with 3 bases in the middle. Germline V lookup: CDR1 WSHSY, CDR2 SAAADI. The CDR3 consists of 11 residues. CDR3 coding DNA: TGCGCCAGCAGTGAAGCCACTGAAGCTTTCTTT. It codes for CASSEATEAFF.

The table lists this clone with a few counts. This chain links TRBV7-8 with TRBJ1-2; 12 nucleotides align to TRBD1. Germline values: CDR1 SGHVS, CDR2 FQNEAQ. The CDR3 is 15 amino acids. With 5 bases clipped from V and 6 bases from J, the junction kept 7 bases outside the gene matches. Here the CDR3 reads CASSHGTGGVHGYTF. CDR3 sequence (DNA): TGTGCCAGCAGCCACGGGACAGGGGGCGTTCATGGCTACACCTTC.

This clone has just a few counts. The rearrangement joins TRBV21-1 to TRBJ1-4. TRBV21-1 is labeled a pseudogene. The CDR3 is 16 residues long. The CDR3 DNA reads as TGTGCCAGCAGCAAAGCAAGACGGGGATATTATGAAAAACTGTTTTTT. Protein sequence: CASSKARRGYYEKLFF.

This chain connects TRBV9 to TRBJ2-4, with TRBD2 as a possible D gene (5 bases). The CDR3 spans 15 residues. Trimming took 4 bases from V and 7 from J, leaving 18 bases between them. CDR1 SGDLS and CDR2 YYNGEE come from the germline V gene. CDR3 loop: CASSSSGNSGNIQYF. In DNA form, the CDR3 reads TGTGCCAGCAGCTCCAGTGGGAATTCGGGGAACATTCAGTACTTC.

Only a few counts were recorded for this clone. The CDR3, as DNA: TGTGCCAGTAGTTCGCCGGGACTAGCGGGAGTTGATGAGCAGTTCTTC. Residues: CASSSPGLAGVDEQFF. The chain is built from TRBV19 and TRBJ2-1, with 14 positions matching TRBD2. Germline V lookup: CDR1 LNHDA, CDR2 SQIVND (reference sequence). The CDR3 length is 16 residues. The junction had 8 bases not matched to a gene; V was cut back by 5 bases and J by 8 bases.

The chain couples TRBV28 to TRBJ2-5, with 7 bases that match TRBD2. The CDR3 has 15 amino acids. Trimming at V came to 7 bases and at J to 9 bases, leaving 17 bases not matched to a gene. Germline loops: CDR1 MDHEN, CDR2 SYDVKM. The CDR3 nucleotides read TGTGCCAGCATCCTAGCCGGACCGGGAGGCTCCTCCCAGTACTTC. As protein: CASILAGPGGSSQYF.

V and J are TRBV19 and TRBJ2-6, with TRBD2 as a possible D gene (5 bases). The germline gives CDR1 LNHDA, CDR2 SQIVND (reference sequence). The CDR3 length is 15 residues. V was trimmed by 7 bases and J by 4 bases, leaving 14 bases between them. CDR3 sequence (DNA): TGTGCCAGTACCTTAGCCGGGGAGGGGGCCAACGTCCTGACTTTC. Its translation: CASTLAGEGANVLTF.